The 13 T cell receptor beta chains below were found in one sample sequenced in a study of OX40 agonist ivuxolimab in advanced cancers. TCRdb's copy holds only in-frame clones and misses some; the assay was immunoSEQ multiplex PCR. This sample yields tens of thousands of clones, of which roughly 80% are seen a single time; around 3.4% belongs to the top ten. Sequenced material: CD4+ or CD8+ T cells sorted from blood, taken in a trial of the OX40 agonist ivuxolimab. The source is an adult with an advanced solid tumor such as melanoma, head and neck, liver or kidney cancer.

This clone turned up a few times. V and J are TRBV6-1 and TRBJ1-5, with TRBD1 matching 10 bases. V lost 7 bases to trimming and J lost 9 bases; unmatched junction nucleotides: 12. The CDR3 loop spans 15 amino acids. The V gene's germline CDR1 is MNHNS and CDR2 SASEGT. CDR3 DNA: TGTGCCAGCATCCTGGGACAGGGGACCCCAGGGCCCCAGCATTTT. Amino acid sequence: CASILGQGTPGPQHF.

This sequence joins TRBV5-1 and TRBJ2-1; a weak D match, TRBD1 (5 bases). The CDR3 consists of 14 residues. V was cut by 3 bases and J by 6 bases, with 13 bases left in between. CDR1 is SGHRS and CDR2 is YFSETQ in the germline V gene. CDR3: CASSSQGVPNEQFF. CDR3 DNA: TGCGCCAGCAGCTCTCAGGGTGTCCCCAATGAGCAGTTCTTC.

This chain uses TRBV5-4 with TRBJ2-5, with 8 bases fitting TRBD1. The germline CDR1 and CDR2 sequences are SGHNT and YYREEE (reference sequence). V trimming: 2 bases; J trimming: 5 bases; junction bases outside the gene matches: 5. The CDR3 spans 14 residues. The CDR3 here is CASSLGQGGETQYF. CDR3 bases: TGTGCCAGCAGCTTAGGACAGGGCGGGGAGACCCAGTACTTC.

The rearrangement links TRBV4-2 to TRBJ2-1; 9 nucleotides align to TRBD2. Germline CDR1 and CDR2: LGHNA and YNFKEQ. V lost 1 base, J lost 8 bases, and 6 bases stayed unmatched. This CDR3 contains 15 residues. The chain's CDR3 is CASSQGLAGQHEQFF. The CDR3 bases are TGTGCCAGCAGCCAAGGTCTAGCGGGGCAGCATGAGCAGTTCTTC.

The chain is built from TRBV5-1 and TRBJ2-5; the D gene could be TRBD1 or TRBD2 (5 bases each). Per germline, CDR1 SGHRS and CDR2 YFSETQ. This CDR3 region has 13 residues. V lost 6 bases, J lost 4 bases, and 13 bases lay in between. As DNA, the CDR3 is TGCGCCAGCAAACCCGGTGGGGGAGAGACCCAGTACTTC. Translated, it gives CASKPGGGETQYF. Using reference TRBV5-1 and TRBJ2-5 for the parts outside the CDR3, the full variable domain is KAGVTQTPRYLIKTRGQQVTLSCSPISGHRSVSWYQQTPGQGLQFLFEYFSETQRNKGNFPGRFSGRQFSNSRSEMNVSTLELGDSALYLCASKPGGGETQYFGPGTRLLVL.

CDR3: CASSLSGGGTDTQYF. The CDR3 DNA reads TGTGCCAGCTCACTCAGCGGTGGCGGCACAGATACGCAGTATTTT. The V call is TRBV18, the J call TRBJ2-3; a possible D gene is TRBD2 (5 bases). The CDR3 covers 15 residues. The V gene lost 4 bases and the J gene lost 1 base, with 12 bases spanning the gap. Germline V CDR1 and CDR2: KGHSH, LQKENI. Based on the CDR3 plus reference TRBV18 and TRBJ2-3, the full variable domain is NAGVMQNPRHLVRRRGQEARLRCSPMKGHSHVYWYRQLPEEGLKFMVYLQKENIIDESGMPKERFSAEFPKEGPSILRIQQVVRGDSAAYFCASSLSGGGTDTQYFGPGTRLTVL.

This chain connects TRBV11-3 to TRBJ2-2; 7 bases map to TRBD1. Unmatched junction bases numbered 9, after V lost 5 bases and J lost 6 bases. Germline V gives CDR1 SGHNT, CDR2 YENEEA. The CDR3 length is 15 residues. In DNA, the CDR3 is TGTGCCAGCAGCCCCCGACAGGGTAGGGCCGGGGAGCTGTTTTTT. It specifies CASSPRQGRAGELFF.

In this sample, this clone turned up a few times. This chain joins TRBV5-1 and TRBJ2-3, with a weak D call TRBD1 (6 bases). The V and J ends lost 0 bases and 4 bases respectively, with 12 bases between them. The CDR3 is 15 residues long. Germline CDR1 is SGHRS and CDR2 is YFSETQ. The CDR3 DNA reads TGCGCCAGCAGCTTGGGAGGACAGCCCCCAGATACGCAGTATTTT. Residues: CASSLGGQPPDTQYF.

The chain combines TRBV11-2 with TRBJ2-7; 10 bases map to TRBD1. The V segment lost 4 bases and the J segment 6 bases; nucleotides outside the gene matches: 9. The CDR3 sequence is 15 residues long. Germline assignment: CDR1 SGHAT and CDR2 FQNNGV. In DNA form, the CDR3 reads TGTGCCAGCAGCTCGGCCCGGGGACAGGGGATCGAGCAGTACTTC. Residues: CASSSARGQGIEQYF.

This clone came up once. The V gene is TRBV7-2, the J gene TRBJ1-5; D is possibly TRBD1 (6 bases). The V gene's germline CDR1 is SGHTA and CDR2 FQGNSA. Trimming stripped 5 bases from V and 4 bases from J, with 18 bases between. This CDR3 is 16 amino acids long. In nucleotides, the CDR3 is TGTGCCAGCAGCGCCCGGGAGGCGGGGGCGAATCAGCCCCAGCATTTT. Protein product: CASSAREAGANQPQHF. Based on the CDR3 plus reference TRBV7-2 and TRBJ1-5, the full variable domain is GAGVSQSPSNKVTEKGKDVELRCDPISGHTALYWYRQSLGQGLEFLIYFQGNSAPDKSGLPSDRFSAERTGGSVSTLTIQRTQQEDSAVYLCASSAREAGANQPQHFGDGTRLSIL.

This clone has just one count. The chain links TRBV2 to TRBJ1-2; 8 bases line up with TRBD1. The germline V gene encodes CDR1 SNHLY and CDR2 FYNNEI. The CDR3 extends over 13 amino acids. Trimming took 4 bases from V and 5 from J; bases not matched to a gene: 3. This CDR3 reads CASSGTGIYGYTF. The CDR3 DNA reads as TGTGCCAGCAGTGGGACAGGGATATATGGCTACACCTTC.

This clone was counted between two and nine times. The genes are TRBV28 and TRBJ2-5, with 10 nucleotides matching TRBD2. Germline V gene sequence: CDR1 MDHEN, CDR2 SYDVKM. J lost 7 bases, V lost 11 bases, and 13 bases had no gene match. The CDR3 has 14 residues. The CDR3 region has the DNA TGTGCCGGACTTGTAGCGGGGGGCCCGAGGACCCAGTACTTC. Translating gives CAGLVAGGPRTQYF.

The chain recombines TRBV11-3 with TRBJ1-1; D uncertain. The germline gives CDR1 SGHNT, CDR2 YENEEA. Between the trimmed V and J ends, which lost 5 bases and 10 bases, there was a span of 11 bases. This CDR3 region has 11 residues. This chain's CDR3 is CASSHGIGAFF. The DNA of the CDR3 is TGTGCCAGCAGCCACGGGATAGGAGCTTTCTTT.